The present T cell receptor beta chain was sequenced within a study of OX40 agonist ivuxolimab in advanced cancers. Study in general: Patient treatment consisted of intravenous ivuxolimab administration every 2 weeks at 0.01 to 10 mg/kg.

As concerns this clone: The target antigen is unknown.

The CDR3 contains 13 residues. The V and J ends lost 3 bases and 2 bases respectively, with 7 bases between them. Per germline, CDR1 MDHEN and CDR2 SYDVKM. The assay was immunoSEQ multiplex PCR, and TCRdb's table has in-frame clones only and misses some. The sample lists tens of thousands of clones; around 90% were seen once. Points from the study as a whole: With doses of 0.1-3.0 mg/kg, partial responders showed among the lowest clonal expansion. Some patients who did not respond also had low normalized T-cell clonal expansion. Antigens targeted by the expanded peripheral T cells were not determined.

The sample here was CD4+ or CD8+ T cells sorted from blood, taken in a trial of the OX40 agonist ivuxolimab. V and J are TRBV28 and TRBJ1-1; D is undetermined. This TCR was sampled from an adult with an advanced solid tumor such as melanoma, head and neck, liver or kidney cancer. CDR3 amino acids: CASSFRLNTEAFF. As DNA, the CDR3 is TGTGCCAGCAGTTTCAGATTAAACACTGAAGCTTTCTTT.